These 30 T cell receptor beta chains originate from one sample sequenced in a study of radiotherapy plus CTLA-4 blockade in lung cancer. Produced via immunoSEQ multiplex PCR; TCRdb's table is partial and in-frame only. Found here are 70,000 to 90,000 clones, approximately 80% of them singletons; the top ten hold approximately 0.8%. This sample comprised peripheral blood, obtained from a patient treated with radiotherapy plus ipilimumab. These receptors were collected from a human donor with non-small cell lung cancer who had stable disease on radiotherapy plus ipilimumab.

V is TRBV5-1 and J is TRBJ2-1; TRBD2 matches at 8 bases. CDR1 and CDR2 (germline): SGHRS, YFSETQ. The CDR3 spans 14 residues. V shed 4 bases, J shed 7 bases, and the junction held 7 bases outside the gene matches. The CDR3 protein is CASSLRGVGNEQFF. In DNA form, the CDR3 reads TGCGCCAGCAGCCTGCGGGGGGTAGGTAATGAGCAGTTCTTC.

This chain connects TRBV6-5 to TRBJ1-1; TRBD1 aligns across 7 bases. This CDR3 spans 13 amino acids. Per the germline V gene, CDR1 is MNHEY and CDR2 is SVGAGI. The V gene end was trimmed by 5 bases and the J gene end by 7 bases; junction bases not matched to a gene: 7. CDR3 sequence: CASSQFRDSEAFF. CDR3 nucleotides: TGTGCCAGCAGTCAGTTCCGGGACAGTGAAGCTTTCTTT.

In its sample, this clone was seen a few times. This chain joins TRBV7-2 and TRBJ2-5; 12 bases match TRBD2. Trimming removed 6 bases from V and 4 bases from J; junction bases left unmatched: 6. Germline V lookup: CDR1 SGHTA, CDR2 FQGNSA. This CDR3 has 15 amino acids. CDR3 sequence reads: CASRDPGLAGETQYF. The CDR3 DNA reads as TGTGCCAGCAGGGATCCGGGACTAGCGGGAGAGACCCAGTACTTC.

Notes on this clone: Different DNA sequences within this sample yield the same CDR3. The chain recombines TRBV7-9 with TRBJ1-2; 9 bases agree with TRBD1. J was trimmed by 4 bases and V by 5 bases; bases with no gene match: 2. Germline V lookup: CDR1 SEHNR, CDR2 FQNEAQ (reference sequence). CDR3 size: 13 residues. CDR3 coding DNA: TGTGCCAGCAGCCCGGGACAGGGCTATGGCTACACCTTC. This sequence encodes CASSPGQGYGYTF. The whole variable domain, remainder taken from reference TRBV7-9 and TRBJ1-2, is DTGVSQNPRHKITKRGQNVTFRCDPISEHNRLYWYRQTLGQGPEFLTYFQNEAQLEKSRLLSDRFSAERPKGSFSTLEIQRTEQGDSAMYLCASSPGQGYGYTFGSGTRLTVV.

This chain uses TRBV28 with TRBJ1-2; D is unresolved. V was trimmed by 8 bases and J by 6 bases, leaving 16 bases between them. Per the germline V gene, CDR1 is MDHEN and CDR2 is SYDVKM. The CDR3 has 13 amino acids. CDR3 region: CASSPGGWDGYTF. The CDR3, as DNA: TGTGCCAGCTCTCCGGGAGGATGGGATGGCTACACCTTC.

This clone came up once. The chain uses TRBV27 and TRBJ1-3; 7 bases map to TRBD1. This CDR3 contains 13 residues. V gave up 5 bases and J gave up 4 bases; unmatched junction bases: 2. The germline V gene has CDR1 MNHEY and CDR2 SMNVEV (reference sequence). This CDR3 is CASSDRAGNTIYF. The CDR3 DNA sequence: TGTGCCAGCAGTGACAGGGCCGGAAACACCATATATTTT.

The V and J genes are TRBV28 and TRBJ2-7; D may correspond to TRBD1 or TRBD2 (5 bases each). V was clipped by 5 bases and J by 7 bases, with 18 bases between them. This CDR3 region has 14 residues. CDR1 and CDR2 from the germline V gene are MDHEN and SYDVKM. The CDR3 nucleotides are TGTGCCAGCAGTAATCCGGGACCCCCTTGGGAGCAGTACTTC. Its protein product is CASSNPGPPWEQYF.

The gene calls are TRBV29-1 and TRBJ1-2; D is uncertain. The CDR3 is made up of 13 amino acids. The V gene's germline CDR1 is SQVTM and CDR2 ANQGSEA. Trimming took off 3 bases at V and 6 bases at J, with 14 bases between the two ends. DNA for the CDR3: TGCAGCGTTGACCGACTCCAAAGGGATGGCTACACCTTC. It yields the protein CSVDRLQRDGYTF.

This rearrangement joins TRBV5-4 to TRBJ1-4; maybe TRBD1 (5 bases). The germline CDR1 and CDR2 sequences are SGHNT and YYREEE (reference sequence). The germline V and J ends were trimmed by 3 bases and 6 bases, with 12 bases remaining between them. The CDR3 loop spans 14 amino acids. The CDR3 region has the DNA TGTGCCAGCAGCTCTCAGGTGGGGGATGAAAAACTGTTTTTT. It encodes CASSSQVGDEKLFF. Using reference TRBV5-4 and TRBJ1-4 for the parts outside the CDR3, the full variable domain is ETGVTQSPTHLIKTRGQQVTLRCSSQSGHNTVSWYQQALGQGPQFIFQYYREEENGRGNFPPRFSGLQFPNYSSELNVNALELDDSALYLCASSSQVGDEKLFFGSGTQLSVL.

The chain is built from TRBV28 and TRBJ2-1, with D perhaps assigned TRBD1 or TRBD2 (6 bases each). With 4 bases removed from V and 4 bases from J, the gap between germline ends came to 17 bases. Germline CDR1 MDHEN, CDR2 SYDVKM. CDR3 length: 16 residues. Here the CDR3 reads CASSSSWGAWYNEQFF. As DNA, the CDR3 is TGTGCCAGCAGTTCCTCCTGGGGGGCCTGGTACAATGAGCAGTTCTTC.

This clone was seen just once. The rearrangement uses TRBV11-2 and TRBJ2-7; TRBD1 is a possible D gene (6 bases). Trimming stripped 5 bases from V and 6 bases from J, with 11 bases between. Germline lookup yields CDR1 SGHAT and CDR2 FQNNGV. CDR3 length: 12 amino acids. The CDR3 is CASSIRGSEQYF. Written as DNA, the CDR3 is TGTGCCAGCAGCATCAGGGGTTCCGAGCAGTACTTC.

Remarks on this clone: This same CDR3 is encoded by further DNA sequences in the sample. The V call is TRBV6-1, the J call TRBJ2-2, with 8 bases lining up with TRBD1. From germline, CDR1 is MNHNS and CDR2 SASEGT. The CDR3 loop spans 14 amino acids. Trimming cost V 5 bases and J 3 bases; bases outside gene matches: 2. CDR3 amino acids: CASSQTGDTGELFF. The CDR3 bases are TGTGCCAGCAGTCAGACAGGGGACACCGGGGAGCTGTTTTTT.

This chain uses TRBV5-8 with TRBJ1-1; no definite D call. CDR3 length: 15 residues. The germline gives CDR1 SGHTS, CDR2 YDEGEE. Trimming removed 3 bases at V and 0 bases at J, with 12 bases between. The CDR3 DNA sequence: TGTGCCAGCAGCTCGAGGGCTGGGATGAACACTGAAGCTTTCTTT. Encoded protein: CASSSRAGMNTEAFF.

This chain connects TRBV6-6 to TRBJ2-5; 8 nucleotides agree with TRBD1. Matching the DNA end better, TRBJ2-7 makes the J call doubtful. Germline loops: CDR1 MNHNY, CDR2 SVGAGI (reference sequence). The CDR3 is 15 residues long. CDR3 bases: TGTGCCAGCAGTATATCCGGGACAGGACCCTACGAGCAGTACTTC. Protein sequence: CASSISGTGPYEQYF.

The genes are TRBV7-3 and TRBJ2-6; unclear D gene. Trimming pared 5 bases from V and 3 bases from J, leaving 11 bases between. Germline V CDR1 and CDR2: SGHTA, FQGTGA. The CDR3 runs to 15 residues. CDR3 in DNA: TGTGCCAGCAGCATCCTAGGTGGTGGGGCCAACGTCCTGACTTTC. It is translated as CASSILGGGANVLTF.

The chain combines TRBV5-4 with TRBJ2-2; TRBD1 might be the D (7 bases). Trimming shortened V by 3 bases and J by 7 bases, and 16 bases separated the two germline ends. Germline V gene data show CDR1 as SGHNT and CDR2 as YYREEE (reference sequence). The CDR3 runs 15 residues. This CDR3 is CASSYTQGRHGELFF. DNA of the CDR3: TGTGCCAGCAGCTACACACAGGGGAGGCACGGGGAGCTGTTTTTT.

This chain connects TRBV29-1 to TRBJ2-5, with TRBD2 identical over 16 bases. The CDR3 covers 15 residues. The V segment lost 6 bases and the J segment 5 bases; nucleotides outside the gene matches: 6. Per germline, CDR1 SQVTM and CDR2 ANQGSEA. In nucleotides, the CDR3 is TGCAGCGTCGGGACTAGCGGGGGGGCCGGGGAGACCCAGTACTTC. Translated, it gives CSVGTSGGAGETQYF.

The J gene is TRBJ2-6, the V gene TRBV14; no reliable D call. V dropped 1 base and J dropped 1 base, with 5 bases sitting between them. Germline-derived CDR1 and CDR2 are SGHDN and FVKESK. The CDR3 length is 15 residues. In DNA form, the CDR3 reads TGTGCCAGCAGCCAAGCTGTGTCTGGGGCCAACGTCCTGACTTTC. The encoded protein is CASSQAVSGANVLTF.

Here the CDR3 DNA reads TGTGCCAGTAGTGAGCGGTCCGGGACAGCTGATGGCTACACCTTC. Translating gives CASSERSGTADGYTF. The rearrangement links TRBV19 to TRBJ1-2; TRBD1 agrees at 7 bases. Germline CDR1 LNHDA, CDR2 SQIVND (reference sequence). The length of the CDR3 is 15 residues. V was pared by 5 bases and J by 6 bases, with 12 bases of the junction left unmatched.

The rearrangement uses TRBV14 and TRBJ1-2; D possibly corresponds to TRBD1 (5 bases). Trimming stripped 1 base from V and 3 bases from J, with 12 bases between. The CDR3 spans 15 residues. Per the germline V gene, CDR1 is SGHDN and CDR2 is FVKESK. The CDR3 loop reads CASSQGGNTHYGYTF. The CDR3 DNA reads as TGTGCCAGCAGCCAAGGGGGCAACACACACTATGGCTACACCTTC.

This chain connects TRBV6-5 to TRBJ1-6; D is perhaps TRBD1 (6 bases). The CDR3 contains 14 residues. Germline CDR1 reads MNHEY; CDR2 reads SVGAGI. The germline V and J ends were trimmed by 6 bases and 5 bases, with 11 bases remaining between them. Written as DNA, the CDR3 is TGTGCCAGCAGAACGGGACACGATAATTCACCCCTCCACTTT. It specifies CASRTGHDNSPLHF.

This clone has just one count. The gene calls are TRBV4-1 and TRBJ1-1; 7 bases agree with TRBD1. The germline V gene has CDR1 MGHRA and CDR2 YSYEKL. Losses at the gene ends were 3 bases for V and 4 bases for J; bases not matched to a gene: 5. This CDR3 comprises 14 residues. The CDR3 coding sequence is TGCGCCAGCAGCCAGGGGACAGTTTCCACTGAAGCTTTCTTT. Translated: CASSQGTVSTEAFF.

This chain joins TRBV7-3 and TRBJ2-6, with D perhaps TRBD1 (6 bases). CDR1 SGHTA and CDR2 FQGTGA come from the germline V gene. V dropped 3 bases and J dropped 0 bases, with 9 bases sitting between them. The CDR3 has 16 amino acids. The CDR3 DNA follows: TGTGCCAGCAGCTTGCAGGGGCACTCTGGGGCCAACGTCCTGACTTTC. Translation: CASSLQGHSGANVLTF.

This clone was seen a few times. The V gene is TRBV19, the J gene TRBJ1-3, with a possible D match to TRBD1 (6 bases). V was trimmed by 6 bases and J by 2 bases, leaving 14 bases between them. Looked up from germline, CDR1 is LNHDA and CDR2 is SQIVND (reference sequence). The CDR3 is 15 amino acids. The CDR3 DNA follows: TGTGCCAGTAGCCAGTTGCGACAGGCTGGAAACACCATATATTTT. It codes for CASSQLRQAGNTIYF.

This CDR3 reads CAWGGGGASYEQYF. Here the CDR3 DNA reads TGTGCCTGGGGTGGCGGGGGGGCGAGCTACGAGCAGTACTTC. This chain uses TRBV30 with TRBJ2-7, with TRBD2 identical over 9 bases. The germline V gene has CDR1 GTSNPN and CDR2 SVGIG (reference sequence). The V segment lost 5 bases and the J segment 3 bases; nucleotides outside the gene matches: 8. The CDR3 length is 14 residues.

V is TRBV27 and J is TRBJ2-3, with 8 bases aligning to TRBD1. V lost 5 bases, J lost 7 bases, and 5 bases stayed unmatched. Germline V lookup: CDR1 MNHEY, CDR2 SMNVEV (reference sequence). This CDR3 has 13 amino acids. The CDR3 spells CASSPGTGNTQYF. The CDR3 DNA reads TGTGCCAGCAGTCCGGGGACAGGCAATACGCAGTATTTT.

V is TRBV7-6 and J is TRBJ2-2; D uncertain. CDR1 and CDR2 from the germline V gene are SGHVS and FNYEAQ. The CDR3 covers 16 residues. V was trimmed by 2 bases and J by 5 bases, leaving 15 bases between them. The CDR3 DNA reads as TGTGCCAGCAGCTTACTGTCGGGCGGTAGGACCGGGGAGCTGTTTTTT. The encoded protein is CASSLLSGGRTGELFF.

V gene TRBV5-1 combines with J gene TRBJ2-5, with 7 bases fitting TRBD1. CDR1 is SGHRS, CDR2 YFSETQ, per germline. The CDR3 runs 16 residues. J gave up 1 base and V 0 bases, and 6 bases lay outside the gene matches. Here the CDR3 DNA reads TGCGCCAGCAGCTTGGCCGGGCCAGGGGGCCAAGAGACCCAGTACTTC. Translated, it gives CASSLAGPGGQETQYF.

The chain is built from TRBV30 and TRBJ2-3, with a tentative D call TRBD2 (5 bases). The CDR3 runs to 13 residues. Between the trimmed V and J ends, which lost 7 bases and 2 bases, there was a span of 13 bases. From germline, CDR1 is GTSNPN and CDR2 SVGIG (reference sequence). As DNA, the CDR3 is TGTGCCTTGATCGAGGGCCCCACAGATACGCAGTATTTT. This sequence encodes CALIEGPTDTQYF.

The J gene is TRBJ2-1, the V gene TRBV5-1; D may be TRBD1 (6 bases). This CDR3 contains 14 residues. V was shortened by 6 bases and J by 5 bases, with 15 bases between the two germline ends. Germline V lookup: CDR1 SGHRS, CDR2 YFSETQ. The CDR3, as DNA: TGCGCCAGCAAGGGGGAACCTGGGGACAATGAGCAGTTCTTC. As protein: CASKGEPGDNEQFF.